This T cell receptor beta chain emerged from a study of cytomegalovirus exposure and HLA in healthy donors. Repertoires were generated with immunoSEQ multiplex PCR, while TCRdb's copy carries only in-frame clones and drops some. This sample has 200,000 to 300,000 clones, with 90% found just once. This CDR3 has 16 residues. Deletions cut 5 bases from V and 4 bases from J, with 17 bases between. Per the germline V gene, CDR1 is MNHEY and CDR2 is SMNVEV (reference sequence). The chain employs TRBV27 and TRBJ2-2; a possible D gene is TRBD2 (6 bases). Specimen: PBMCs. The sequence was obtained from a woman in her 30s in good health and CMV-seronegative. CDR3 loop: CASSRTGTPSTGELFF. CDR3 DNA: TGTGCCAGCAGTCGTACCGGGACTCCGAGCACCGGGGAGCTGTTTTTT.